The 22 T cell receptor beta chains presented below share a single source sample, sequenced in a study of beta chain features in type 1 diabetes (dated by TCRdb to 2016 to 2019). Study-wide conclusions, independent of this receptor: In all four CD4+ subsets, TCRB CDR3 length was moderately but significantly shorter in type 1 diabetes patients.

Receptors were amplified or captured by the immunoSEQ multiplex PCR assay. The entire isolated RNA was reverse transcribed using the High Capacity cDNA Reverse Transcription Kit, and thus expressed TCRB transcripts were sequenced. The table comes from immuneACCESS by way of TCRdb, which keeps in-frame sequences with V and J called. Part of the clones is missing from these tables; in studies checked, under half for an unresolved V gene and the rest for unknown reasons. Across this sample there are under 350,000 clones, with roughly 13% seen only once. Together, the top ten hold less than 0.02% of the sample. Their cognate antigens are unknown. Sequencing used naive CD4+ T cells from blood. This specimen's cell subset or site label, interpreted: true naive CD4+ T cells. All receptors derive from a man aged 25 to 45 with type 1 diabetes.

The rearrangement joins TRBV28 to TRBJ2-1, with 7 bases aligning to TRBD2. Germline CDR1 MDHEN, CDR2 SYDVKM. V dropped 5 bases and J dropped 8; count of bases not matched to a gene: 9. The CDR3 contains 14 residues. CDR3 loop: CASSRAPGRDEQFF. As DNA, the CDR3 is TGTGCCAGCAGTCGGGCCCCAGGGAGGGATGAGCAGTTCTTC.

The rearrangement links TRBV5-1 to TRBJ2-3; possibly TRBD1 for D (6 bases). Germline CDR1 SGHRS, CDR2 YFSETQ. There are 14 residues in the CDR3. Trimming cost V 4 bases and J 4 bases, with 13 bases left between them. Here the CDR3 DNA reads TGCGCCAGCAGCGCAACACCAGGGGCAGATACGCAGTATTTT. Its protein product is CASSATPGADTQYF.

A few counts support this clone. V usage is TRBV25-1 and J usage is TRBJ2-1; tentative D call: TRBD1 (6 bases). The CDR3 extends over 14 amino acids. The V end lost 5 bases, the J end lost 6 bases, and 14 bases lay between the germline ends. The germline V gene has CDR1 MGHDK and CDR2 SYGVNS. The CDR3 DNA sequence: TGTGCCAGCAGTAAAGTTGGCAGGGGCAATGAGCAGTTCTTC. Its translation is CASSKVGRGNEQFF. The full variable domain, its missing parts supplied by reference TRBV25-1 and TRBJ2-1, is EADIYQTPRYLVIGTGKKITLECSQTMGHDKMYWYQQDPGMELHLIHYSYGVNSTEKGDLSSESTVSRIRTEHFPLTLESARPSHTSQYLCASSKVGRGNEQFFGPGTRLTVL.

This clone was detected only a few times. The rearrangement joins TRBV30 to TRBJ2-2; D is ambiguous. Trimming stripped 0 bases from V and 4 bases from J, with 6 bases between. This CDR3 is 13 amino acids long. Germline CDR1 is GTSNPN and CDR2 is SVGIG (reference sequence). CDR3 in DNA: TGTGCCTGGAGTGTAGATAGCACCGGGGAGCTGTTTTTT. It codes for CAWSVDSTGELFF.

This sequence joins TRBV29-1 and TRBJ1-1, with D possibly matching TRBD1 (5 bases). The germline CDR1 and CDR2 sequences are SQVTM and ANQGSEA. V was clipped by 3 bases and J by 1 base, with 12 bases between them. This CDR3 is 14 amino acids long. The CDR3 here is CSVETRAGNTEAFF. CDR3 DNA: TGCAGCGTTGAGACCAGGGCTGGGAACACTGAAGCTTTCTTT.

The rearrangement joins TRBV19 to TRBJ1-5, with D hard to call. Trimming shortened V by 7 bases and J by 2 bases, and 6 bases separated the two germline ends. Per the germline V gene, CDR1 is LNHDA and CDR2 is SQIVND (reference sequence). The CDR3 has 12 amino acids. CDR3: CASNAGNQPQHF. Here the CDR3 DNA reads TGTGCCAGTAACGCGGGCAATCAGCCCCAGCATTTT.

The rearrangement links TRBV19 to TRBJ1-5; D might be TRBD1 (5 bases). Between the trimmed V and J ends, which lost 2 bases and 5 bases, there was a span of 10 bases. CDR1 and CDR2 (germline): LNHDA, SQIVND (reference sequence). CDR3 size: 14 residues. The CDR3 reads CASSISGGYQPQHF. In DNA form, the CDR3 reads TGTGCCAGTAGTATATCCGGGGGGTATCAGCCCCAGCATTTT.

This clone has more than one count but fewer than ten. V is TRBV2 and J is TRBJ1-5, with a tentative D call TRBD1 (6 bases). The CDR3 covers 14 residues. V lost 5 bases to trimming and J lost 4 bases, with 12 bases between them. The germline CDR1 and CDR2 sequences are SNHLY and FYNNEI. For the CDR3, the DNA is TGTGCCAGCAGTCGACAGGTTACAAATCAGCCCCAGCATTTT. Protein product: CASSRQVTNQPQHF.

The J gene is TRBJ1-1, the V gene TRBV2; no firm D call. Germline V CDR1 and CDR2: SNHLY, FYNNEI. V lost 3 bases and J 3 bases, leaving 8 bases between the germline ends. The CDR3 has 13 residues. CDR3 in amino acids: CASSEQDYTEAFF. CDR3 coding DNA: TGTGCCAGCAGTGAGCAAGACTACACTGAAGCTTTCTTT.

This clone was seen more than once but under ten times. The V and J genes are TRBV5-1 and TRBJ2-5; TRBD1 aligns across 7 bases. Trimming cost V 2 bases and J 5 bases; bases outside gene matches: 6. In germline, CDR1 is SGHRS, CDR2 YFSETQ. The CDR3 sequence is 14 residues long. CDR3 in DNA: TGCGCCAGCAGCTTCGGGACAGCTGGGGAGACCCAGTACTTC. It codes for CASSFGTAGETQYF.

This clone was seen a handful of times. The CDR3 region has the DNA TGCGCCAGCAGCTTGGCACTAGCGGGAGTTGAGCAGTTCTTC. Protein sequence: CASSLALAGVEQFF. V usage is TRBV5-1 and J usage is TRBJ2-1; TRBD2 matches 11 bases. V lost 0 bases and J lost 9; bases outside the gene matches: 2. CDR3 length: 14 amino acids. Germline V CDR1 and CDR2: SGHRS, YFSETQ.

In this sample, this clone turned up a few times. The rearrangement links TRBV7-3 to TRBJ1-5; D is unresolved. The germline gives CDR1 SGHTA, CDR2 FQGTGA. V shed 5 bases and J shed 0 bases, with 5 bases lying between them. The CDR3 runs to 13 residues. CDR3 DNA: TGTGCCAGCAGCCGAGATAGCAATCAGCCCCAGCATTTT. Its translation is CASSRDSNQPQHF.

V usage is TRBV19 and J usage is TRBJ1-2; TRBD1 agrees at 7 bases. Trimming at V came to 6 bases and at J to 4 bases, leaving 2 bases not matched to a gene. The length of the CDR3 is 12 residues. Germline lookup yields CDR1 LNHDA and CDR2 SQIVND (reference sequence). The CDR3 here is CASRWTGYGYTF. The CDR3 coding sequence is TGTGCCAGTAGATGGACAGGCTATGGCTACACCTTC.

This clone occurred a few times. The chain recombines TRBV5-4 with TRBJ2-5, with 9 bases lining up with TRBD2. The DNA matches TRBJ2-7 better at its end, which makes the J call doubtful. From germline, CDR1 is SGHNT and CDR2 YYREEE (reference sequence). The CDR3 covers 16 residues. This CDR3 is CASSLPASGNDYEQYF. CDR3 DNA: TGTGCCAGCAGCCTCCCGGCTAGCGGGAATGACTACGAGCAGTACTTC.

This clone was observed many times. CDR3 sequence (DNA): TGCAGCGTCGGGACCCAGTACTTC. This translates into CSVGTQYF. The chain is built from TRBV29-1 and TRBJ2-5; D remains ambiguous. The V end lost 6 bases, the J end lost 7 bases, and 3 bases lay between the germline ends. The CDR3 covers 8 residues. Germline V lookup: CDR1 SQVTM, CDR2 ANQGSEA.

There are a few counts of this clone. The V call is TRBV5-1, the J call TRBJ2-6, with unresolved D. Germline V CDR1 and CDR2: SGHRS, YFSETQ. The V gene lost 7 bases and the J gene lost 0 bases, with 11 bases spanning the gap. The CDR3 runs 15 residues. This CDR3 reads CASGDRYSGANVLTF. The CDR3 bases are TGCGCCAGCGGAGATCGGTACTCTGGGGCCAACGTCCTGACTTTC.

The sample holds a few counts of this clone. The chain carries TRBV5-6 and TRBJ2-7, with 8 bases lining up with TRBD2. Germline V CDR1 and CDR2: SGHDT, YYEEEE. After removal of 4 bases from V and 7 bases from J, the junction contained 4 bases not matched to a gene. CDR3 length equals 12 residues. The CDR3 region has the DNA TGTGCCAGCAGCCGGACTAGCCGGGAGCAGTACTTC. Translating gives CASSRTSREQYF.

The chain combines TRBV25-1 with TRBJ2-7; D is possibly TRBD2 (5 bases). The CDR3 has 11 amino acids. Germline V gene sequence: CDR1 MGHDK, CDR2 SYGVNS. Trimming took off 8 bases at V and 0 bases at J, with 5 bases between the two ends. This CDR3 reads CASGSSYEQYF. The CDR3 nucleotides are TGTGCCAGCGGGAGCTCCTACGAGCAGTACTTC.

This chain joins TRBV5-4 and TRBJ2-5; D possibly corresponds to TRBD1 (6 bases). V was shortened by 3 bases and J by 4 bases, with 13 bases between the two germline ends. Germline V gene sequence: CDR1 SGHNT, CDR2 YYREEE (reference sequence). This CDR3 has 14 residues. The CDR3 DNA reads TGTGCCAGCAGCTCCCCGCAGGGGAGAGAGACCCAGTACTTC. Residues: CASSSPQGRETQYF.

Worth noting for this clone: The same CDR3 arises from other DNA sequences in this sample as well. The chain recombines TRBV5-1 with TRBJ2-7; D gene uncertain. There are 13 residues in the CDR3. V lost 0 bases and J 2 bases, leaving 6 bases between the germline ends. Germline V lookup: CDR1 SGHRS, CDR2 YFSETQ. CDR3 nucleotides: TGCGCCAGCAGCTTGGACCGGGCCTACGAGCAGTACTTC. Residues: CASSLDRAYEQYF.

This clone was detected only a few times. Other DNA sequences in this specimen translate into the identical CDR3. V and J are TRBV28 and TRBJ2-7, with D perhaps matching TRBD2 (5 bases). Trimming left V 5 bases short and J 4 bases short, with 9 bases between. This CDR3 is 12 amino acids long. Germline V gene sequence: CDR1 MDHEN, CDR2 SYDVKM. The CDR3 DNA sequence: TGTGCCAGCAGTACGACGGGATACGAGCAGTACTTC. Translating it yields CASSTTGYEQYF.

The genes are TRBV5-6 and TRBJ2-1; 11 nucleotides line up with TRBD2. This CDR3 contains 17 residues. J was trimmed by 1 base and V by 5 bases; bases with no gene match: 8. Germline assignment: CDR1 SGHDT and CDR2 YYEEEE. The CDR3: CASSFSGRGRSYNEQFF. The CDR3 bases are TGTGCCAGCAGTTTTAGCGGGAGGGGCCGGTCCTACAATGAGCAGTTCTTC.